The text below deals with one T cell receptor (beta chain). The data were obtained in a study of monozygotic twins with inflammatory bowel disease. Researchers collected around 2.7 ml of blood per donor. Total RNA, at about 3,800 ng, went into every TCR library. cDNA was produced in eight separate reactions per sample. TCRdb re-analyzed the 5' RACE reads; it lists each CDR3 protein once, without DNA. The data show about 140,000 distinct CDR3 sequences, and the top ten clones hold more than 1%. Sequenced sample: blood. The receptor's source is a human donor with ulcerative colitis or Crohn's disease, or a healthy co-twin of an affected twin (not recorded which).

The CDR3: CASSQEFGLAGGNEQFF. J is TRBJ2-1 and V is TRBV4-3; TCRdb outputs TRBD2, but without DNA this stays unchecked. The CDR3 covers 17 residues. The germline V gene encodes CDR1 LGHNA and CDR2 YSLEER.